One and the same sample provided the 23 T cell receptor beta chains below, sequenced in a study of blood T cells in healthy people across ages. A second PCR of about 6 to 12 cycles used a sample-barcoded 5' primer and a J-beta primer mix. TCRdb passed the 5' RACE reads through MiXCR, listing each CDR3 protein once. The table shows about 1.8 million distinct CDR3 sequences, with 49% occurring only once. Sequencing was carried out using blood. The origin of the receptors is a woman aged 40 to 50 in good health.

The gene calls are TRBV4-3 and TRBJ2-1; D not resolved. The germline CDR1 and CDR2 sequences are LGHNA and YSLEER. This CDR3 is 16 amino acids long. Trimming stripped 2 bases from V and 6 bases from J, with 17 bases between. This chain's CDR3 is CASSQKSTQSPNEQFF. The CDR3 nucleotides are TGCGCCAGCAGCCAAAAAAGTACCCAAAGCCCCAATGAGCAGTTCTTC.

V is TRBV20-1 and J is TRBJ2-1; 9 positions match TRBD2. The trim removed 0 bases at V and 3 bases at J, leaving 6 bases unmatched. CDR1 and CDR2 from the germline V gene are DFQATT and SNEGSKA (reference sequence). CDR3 size: 16 residues. In DNA, the CDR3 is TGCAGTGCTAGAGATCTAAGCGGGGGGAACTACAATGAGCAGTTCTTC. Translation: CSARDLSGGNYNEQFF.

This chain joins TRBV12-3 or TRBV12-4 and TRBJ1-1, with D unclear. Trimming pared 6 bases from V and 1 base from J, leaving 9 bases between. The CDR3 runs to 13 residues. CDR3 coding DNA: TGTGCCAGCAGAAGGGAAGAGAACACTGAAGCTTTCTTT. Protein: CASRREENTEAFF.

This rearrangement joins TRBV4-2 to TRBJ2-3; D call uncertain. CDR1 and CDR2 (germline): LGHNA, YNFKEQ. Trimming took off 0 bases at V and 1 base at J, with 5 bases between the two ends. This CDR3 is 14 amino acids long. In DNA, the CDR3 is TGTGCCAGCAGCCAAGACGAGGGCACAGATACGCAGTATTTT. Translation: CASSQDEGTDTQYF.

This sequence joins TRBV7-2 and TRBJ1-2, with TRBD1 identical over 9 bases. Germline V gene data show CDR1 as SGHTA and CDR2 as FQGNSA. With 5 bases clipped from V and 7 bases from J, the junction kept 14 bases outside the gene matches. This CDR3 is built from 16 residues. In DNA form, the CDR3 reads TGTGCCAGCAGCAGCAAGACCGGGACAGGGAGGGGTGGCTACACCTTC. Translation: CASSSKTGTGRGGYTF. The full variable domain, with the rest looked up from reference TRBV7-2 and TRBJ1-2, is GAGVSQSPSNKVTEKGKDVELRCDPISGHTALYWYRQSLGQGLEFLIYFQGNSAPDKSGLPSDRFSAERTGGSVSTLTIQRTQQEDSAVYLCASSSKTGTGRGGYTFGSGTRLTVV.

The J gene is TRBJ2-7, the V gene TRBV6-5; 7 positions match TRBD2. Trimming took 11 bases from V and 4 from J; bases not matched to a gene: 8. This CDR3 is 12 amino acids long. Germline V gives CDR1 MNHEY, CDR2 SVGAGI. The CDR3 coding sequence is TGTGCCGTTGGGGAGGGGAAGTACGAGCAGTACTTC. The encoded protein is CAVGEGKYEQYF.

This chain uses TRBV7-9 with TRBJ2-5; 10 nucleotides align to TRBD1. The J call is in doubt because the DNA end fits TRBJ2-7 better. The CDR3 length is 16 residues. Germline CDR1 SEHNR, CDR2 FQNEAQ (reference sequence). CDR3 bases: TGTGCCAGCAGCTTAGCAGGGGGACAGGGGTTCTACGAGCAGTACTTC. It codes for CASSLAGGQGFYEQYF.

The chain combines TRBV7-2 with TRBJ2-1; D not resolved. The CDR3 extends over 14 amino acids. Trimming left V 5 bases short and J 5 bases short, with 13 bases between. Per the germline V gene, CDR1 is SGHTA and CDR2 is FQGNSA. CDR3 nucleotides: TGTGCCAGCAGCCCCTATAGATGGGACAATGAGCAGTTCTTC. This encodes CASSPYRWDNEQFF.

The V gene is TRBV20-1, the J gene TRBJ2-1; TRBD2 is a possible D gene (5 bases). Per germline, CDR1 DFQATT and CDR2 SNEGSKA (reference sequence). V was pared by 0 bases and J by 0 bases, with 12 bases between. The length of the CDR3 is 16 residues. The CDR3 DNA is TGCAGTGCTAGAGAGGCGGACTGGAGCTCCTACAATGAGCAGTTCTTC. It yields the protein CSAREADWSSYNEQFF.

This chain links TRBV12-5 with TRBJ2-5, with D possibly TRBD1 on 5 matching bases. With the DNA end fitting TRBJ2-7 better, the J assignment may be wrong. The CDR3 has 12 amino acids. Germline lookup yields CDR1 LGHNT and CDR2 FRNRAP. The DNA for the CDR3 is TGTGCTAGTGGCTATGACAGCTACGAGCAGTACTTC. Translation: CASGYDSYEQYF.

At least ten counts were recorded for this clonotype. CDR3 DNA: TGTGCCAGCAGTTTAATGGGCTACGAGCAGTACTTC. Its protein is CASSLMGYEQYF. The chain uses TRBV28 and TRBJ2-5; D is ambiguous. The last part of the DNA fits TRBJ2-7 better; the J call may be wrong. The germline CDR1 and CDR2 sequences are MDHEN and SYDVKM. This CDR3 region has 12 residues.

The V and J genes are TRBV11-2 and TRBJ2-1; 10 positions agree with TRBD1. This CDR3 spans 17 amino acids. J lost 7 bases, V lost 4 bases, and 13 bases had no gene match. Germline values: CDR1 SGHAT, CDR2 FQNNGV. The CDR3 protein is CASSYGPGQGKVNEQFF. As DNA, the CDR3 is TGTGCCAGCAGCTACGGACCGGGACAGGGGAAGGTAAATGAGCAGTTCTTC.

This clonotype was recorded a few times. The chain employs TRBV28 and TRBJ2-3; 7 bases are a match to TRBD1. CDR1 and CDR2 (germline): MDHEN, SYDVKM. V lost 8 bases, J lost 0 bases, and 8 bases stayed unmatched. This CDR3 is 15 amino acids long. Written as DNA, the CDR3 is TGTGCCAGCCTAGGGGGCAGCTCTAGCACAGATACGCAGTATTTT. Translated: CASLGGSSSTDTQYF.

This chain connects TRBV27 to TRBJ1-2, with TRBD1 matching over 9 bases. Trimming removed 5 bases from V and 8 bases from J; junction bases left unmatched: 12. Germline assignment: CDR1 MNHEY and CDR2 SMNVEV (reference sequence). This CDR3 has 15 amino acids. The CDR3 protein is CASSITGQGSLGYTF. The CDR3 region has the DNA TGTGCCAGCAGTATAACGGGACAGGGTTCCTTAGGCTACACCTTC.

Note on this clonotype: At one end, the junction sequence differs from germline, possibly due to a read error. This chain uses TRBV29-1 with TRBJ1-2; a possible D gene is TRBD1 (5 bases). This CDR3 comprises 12 residues. CDR1 and CDR2 (germline): SQVTM, ANQGSEA. Here the CDR3 DNA reads TGCGGCGTCCCGACAGCAGCTGAGGGCTACACCTTC. Its protein is CGVPTAAEGYTF.

This clonotype was counted between two and nine times. This chain links TRBV5-1 with TRBJ2-1; the match to TRBD2 covers 13 bases. Germline V gives CDR1 SGHRS, CDR2 YFSETQ. V lost 2 bases and J lost 2; bases outside the gene matches: 16. The length of the CDR3 is 21 residues. The CDR3: CASSLLHSPGLAGITYNEQFF. The CDR3 DNA sequence: TGCGCCAGCAGCTTACTACATAGCCCGGGACTAGCGGGGATTACCTACAATGAGCAGTTCTTC.

This clonotype was seen more than once but under ten times. The chain couples TRBV20-1 to TRBJ1-2, with D tentatively TRBD1 (6 bases). The V gene's germline CDR1 is DFQATT and CDR2 SNEGSKA (reference sequence). Trimming stripped 1 base from V and 8 bases from J, with 17 bases between. There are 14 residues in the CDR3. CDR3 loop: CSARVRAGQNGYTF. For the CDR3, the DNA is TGCAGTGCTAGAGTTAGGGCAGGACAGAACGGCTACACCTTC.

This rearrangement joins TRBV20-1 to TRBJ2-4, with 8 bases matching TRBD1. CDR3 length equals 14 residues. The germline V gene has CDR1 DFQATT and CDR2 SNEGSKA (reference sequence). Trimming took 3 bases from V and 2 from J; bases not matched to a gene: 3. Here the CDR3 DNA reads TGCAGTGCTAGGGACAGGGTCCCCAAAAACATTCAGTACTTC. This gives the protein CSARDRVPKNIQYF.

The V and J genes are TRBV6-5 and TRBJ2-2; either TRBD1 or TRBD2 may fit D (5 bases each). The CDR3 loop spans 14 amino acids. Germline V CDR1 and CDR2: MNHEY, SVGAGI. Trimming took 0 bases from V and 7 from J, leaving 9 bases between them. The chain's CDR3 is CASSYSRGVGELFF. The CDR3 nucleotides are TGTGCCAGCAGTTACTCGAGGGGTGTCGGGGAGCTGTTTTTT.

The chain couples TRBV2 to TRBJ2-3, with 7 bases fitting TRBD1. This CDR3 comprises 16 residues. The V and J ends lost 4 bases and 0 bases, in that order; junction bases with no gene match: 7. The germline V gene has CDR1 SNHLY and CDR2 FYNNEI. The CDR3: CASSGARGSSTDTQYF. CDR3 nucleotide sequence: TGTGCCAGCAGTGGCGCCAGGGGGTCTAGCACAGATACGCAGTATTTT. Variable domain in full (rest from reference TRBV2 and TRBJ2-3): EPEVTQTPSHQVTQMGQEVILRCVPISNHLYFYWYRQILGQKVEFLVSFYNNEISEKSEIFDDQFSVERPDGSNFTLKIRSTKLEDSAMYFCASSGARGSSTDTQYFGPGTRLTVL.

V usage is TRBV14 and J usage is TRBJ1-4, with D maybe TRBD1 (5 bases). The CDR3 contains 16 residues. V was shortened by 0 bases and J by 6 bases, with 14 bases between the two germline ends. The germline CDR1 and CDR2 sequences are SGHDN and FVKESK. The CDR3 DNA reads TGTGCCAGCAGCCAAGATAGTGAGGGGCTTGATGAAAAACTGTTTTTT. Protein: CASSQDSEGLDEKLFF.

The chain has TRBV6-2 or TRBV6-3 and TRBJ1-4; D unresolved. The germline gives CDR1 MNHEY, CDR2 SVGEGT. V lost 6 bases and J lost 6, with 17 bases in between. The CDR3 is made up of 15 amino acids. CDR3 nucleotides: TGTGCCAGCAGCGCCAGGAGGAGGGTTGATGAAAAACTGTTTTTT. It is translated as CASSARRRVDEKLFF.

The J gene is TRBJ2-3, the V gene TRBV6-1; 7 bases align to TRBD1. The CDR3 sequence is 18 residues long. V shed 0 bases and J 0 bases; nucleotides not matched to a gene: 9. CDR1 is MNHNS and CDR2 is SASEGT in the germline V gene. The CDR3 sequence: CASSEANDRVWSTDTQYF. Here the CDR3 DNA reads TGTGCCAGCAGTGAAGCGAACGACAGGGTATGGAGCACAGATACGCAGTATTTT.